The entry below describes one T cell receptor beta chain. What it binds is unknown. This sample was included in a study of cytomegalovirus exposure and HLA in healthy donors. With 60 Vbeta and 13 Jbeta primers, the PCR was carried out. The data were produced by immunoSEQ multiplex PCR, yet TCRdb's version contains in-frame clones alone and is incomplete. The sample holds 150,000 to 200,000 clones. General study results and limits: A later analysis revealed that TCR association rates differed between HLA loci, peaking at DRB1 and bottoming out at HLA-C.

The V gene's germline CDR1 is SEHNR and CDR2 FQNEAQ (reference sequence). V lost 5 bases, J lost 3 bases, and 18 bases lay in between. This CDR3 spans 16 amino acids. The sample was PBMCs. The chain uses TRBV7-9 and TRBJ2-3; tentatively, D is TRBD1 (7 bases). The sequence came from a woman between 18 and 30 years old in good health and CMV-seropositive. CDR3 protein: CASSLGQGGGTDTQYF. The CDR3 DNA reads as TGTGCCAGCAGCCTCGGCCAGGGGGGTGGGACAGATACGCAGTATTTT. The variable domain in full, with the rest retrieved from reference TRBV7-9 and TRBJ2-3, is DTGVSQNPRHKITKRGQNVTFRCDPISEHNRLYWYRQTLGQGPEFLTYFQNEAQLEKSRLLSDRFSAERPKGSFSTLEIQRTEQGDSAMYLCASSLGQGGGTDTQYFGPGTRLTVL.